This TCR beta chain derives from a study of shared clonotypes between healthy human individuals. Generated by immunoSEQ multiplex PCR, the TCRdb table keeps only in-frame clones and is missing some. Among approximately 320,000 clones listed, roughly 91% were seen once. Study-wide results and caveats: Generation probabilities were higher for clonotypes shared across all four sorted-subset donors than for unshared ones. Several donors held 4.5% to 5% of naive CD4 clonotypes in common.

Comments on this clone: Its antigen is not known.

CDR3 length: 15 residues. Germline loops: CDR1 MNHNS, CDR2 SASEGT. The V end lost 4 bases, the J end lost 0 bases, and 10 bases lay between the germline ends. Sequencing was carried out using memory CD8+ T cells sorted from blood. Specified subset: CD45RO+ cells pooled with CCR7-negative TemRA cells. This chain joins TRBV6-1 and TRBJ1-3; TRBD1 might be the D (5 bases). The receptor was derived from a man between 18 and 29 years old in good health. In DNA form, the CDR3 reads TGTGCCAGCAGTGGGGGCGGGAACTCTGGAAACACCATATATTTT. Protein product: CASSGGGNSGNTIYF.